This T cell receptor beta chain was obtained from a study of T cell repertoires in cytomegalovirus infection. MiXCR, applied by TCRdb to the reads, yields one record per CDR3 protein. The table includes roughly 500,000 distinct CDR3 sequences, approximately 17% detected once. This clonotype was counted between two and nine times. The specimen was CD8+ T cells from PBMCs. The sequence was collected from a human donor in good health (CMV status not recorded). Some clones in this sample may be carry-over from other donors' samples.

In nucleotides, the CDR3 is TGCAGCGTTGACCCCAGGGGGCGAGCAGATACGCAGTATTTT. Protein sequence: CSVDPRGRADTQYF. The chain combines TRBV29-1 with TRBJ2-3, with 8 bases aligning to TRBD1. V was pared by 3 bases and J by 4 bases, with 6 bases of the junction left unmatched. This CDR3 region has 14 residues. The germline gives CDR1 SQVTM, CDR2 ANQGSEA.